This note documents a single T cell receptor (beta chain) sequence. The CDR3 extends over 15 amino acids. Deletions cut 3 bases from V and 5 bases from J, with 16 bases between. CDR1 is ENHRY, CDR2 SYGVKD, per germline. The sample belongs to a study of blood T cell repertoires in COVID-19. In the study overall: Material from acute and convalescent COVID-19 was sourced from the United States, Italy and Spain. The cDNA or gDNA used as material had been derived from T cells, B-cell-depleted T cells, or PBMCs.

Only in-frame clones appear in the TCRdb table, and some are missing; sequencing was by immunoSEQ multiplex PCR. The sample comprises some 150,000 clones, 70% to 90% of which are singletons, and approximately 8% rests with the top ten. The sequenced sample was peripheral blood. The rearrangement uses TRBV10-3 and TRBJ2-5; tentative D call: TRBD2 (6 bases). The sequence derives from a woman aged 60-75 years with COVID-19, enrolled during active disease. The CDR3 spells CAISDFGGRRETQYF. The CDR3 nucleotides read TGTGCCATCAGTGATTTTGGGGGGAGACGGGAGACCCAGTACTTC.